Below are 19 T cell receptor beta chains sequenced from a single sample in a study of blood T cell repertoires in COVID-19. Profiled with immunoSEQ multiplex PCR; TCRdb holds only in-frame clones, not every one. The table lists a few hundred thousand clones, 70% to 90% of them singletons, with 3.5% to 5.5% in the top ten. Sequences were obtained from PBMCs or T cells enriched from blood (not recorded which). The receptors come from a woman in her twenties or thirties who had recovered from COVID-19.

V and J are TRBV19 and TRBJ1-1, with 7 nucleotides matching TRBD1. Germline lookup yields CDR1 LNHDA and CDR2 SQIVND (reference sequence). This CDR3 has 13 residues. V lost 9 bases and J lost 1; bases outside the gene matches: 5. Here the CDR3 reads CASRQGWNTEAFF. The CDR3 nucleotides are TGTGCCAGCCGACAGGGATGGAACACTGAAGCTTTCTTT.

V usage is TRBV19 and J usage is TRBJ2-6, with TRBD1 matching over 7 bases. From germline, CDR1 is LNHDA and CDR2 SQIVND (reference sequence). V lost 5 bases and J lost 0; bases outside the gene matches: 13. The CDR3 contains 19 residues. In nucleotides, the CDR3 is TGTGCCAGTAGTGGAAGAGGACAGGCCGCAACCTCTGGGGCCAACGTCCTGACTTTC. This codes for CASSGRGQAATSGANVLTF.

V usage is TRBV2 and J usage is TRBJ2-5; maybe TRBD2 (5 bases). Trimming shortened V by 6 bases and J by 2 bases, and 16 bases separated the two germline ends. The germline CDR1 and CDR2 sequences are SNHLY and FYNNEI. This CDR3 is 15 amino acids long. The CDR3 region is CASSDVALGQETQYF. In DNA form, the CDR3 reads TGTGCCAGCAGCGACGTAGCGCTGGGGCAAGAGACCCAGTACTTC.

This clone was recorded only once. This chain joins TRBV19 and TRBJ1-1, with 11 bases fitting TRBD1. V dropped 5 bases and J dropped 3; count of bases not matched to a gene: 2. CDR1 is LNHDA, CDR2 SQIVND, per germline (reference sequence). CDR3 length: 14 residues. CDR3 sequence (DNA): TGTGCCAGTAGTTGGGGACAGGGGGACACTGAAGCTTTCTTT. The encoded protein is CASSWGQGDTEAFF.

The V call is TRBV4-1, the J call TRBJ2-3, with 10 bases fitting TRBD1. CDR3 length: 17 residues. The J segment lost 2 bases and the V segment lost 1 base, leaving 6 bases of the junction unmatched. Germline V gene sequence: CDR1 MGHRA, CDR2 YSYEKL. The CDR3 DNA is TGCGCCAGCAGCCAAGCCGGGACAGGGGTGCTCACAGATACGCAGTATTTT. It is translated as CASSQAGTGVLTDTQYF.

This sequence joins TRBV28 and TRBJ2-1; the D gene is possibly TRBD2 (6 bases). This CDR3 comprises 10 residues. Trimming took 5 bases from V and 10 from J, leaving 6 bases between them. The V gene's germline CDR1 is MDHEN and CDR2 SYDVKM. The chain's CDR3 is CASSAGEQFF. The CDR3 DNA sequence: TGTGCCAGCAGTGCGGGGGAGCAGTTCTTC.

The chain is built from TRBV19 and TRBJ1-5; the match to TRBD1 covers 12 bases. The CDR3 loop spans 15 amino acids. Germline V gene data show CDR1 as LNHDA and CDR2 as SQIVND (reference sequence). V dropped 0 bases and J dropped 7; count of bases not matched to a gene: 1. The CDR3 nucleotides are TGTGCCAGTAGTATAGATGGGACAGGGGGCCAGCCCCAGCATTTT. The encoded protein is CASSIDGTGGQPQHF.

In nucleotides, the CDR3 is TGCAGTGCTAGTGCGACAGGGGGCAGGAATTCACCCCTCCACTTT. Its protein is CSASATGGRNSPLHF. The V call is TRBV20-1, the J call TRBJ1-6, with TRBD1 identical over 10 bases. The ends lost 3 bases at V and 7 bases at J; junction bases unmatched: 6. Per germline, CDR1 DFQATT and CDR2 SNEGSKA (reference sequence). CDR3 length: 15 amino acids.

This clone showed up just a few times. The chain carries TRBV6-6 and TRBJ1-2; D unclear. Trimming cost V 7 bases and J 4 bases, with 10 bases left between them. Germline values: CDR1 MNHNY, CDR2 SVGAGI (reference sequence). The CDR3 sequence is 12 residues long. The CDR3 DNA sequence: TGTGCCAGCATAATTACGGGCTATGGCTACACCTTC. Protein sequence: CASIITGYGYTF.

DNA of the CDR3: TGTGCCAGCAGTTTTCGGCGGGAGCCCTCCTACGAGCAGTACTTC. Translating gives CASSFRREPSYEQYF. The rearrangement joins TRBV27 to TRBJ2-7, with 7 positions matching TRBD2. J lost 0 bases, V lost 3 bases, and 5 bases had no gene match. The germline gives CDR1 MNHEY, CDR2 SMNVEV (reference sequence). This CDR3 has 15 residues.

The chain has TRBV5-6 and TRBJ1-6; the match to TRBD1 covers 11 bases. With 0 bases clipped from V and 14 bases from J, the junction kept 10 bases outside the gene matches. Germline assignment: CDR1 SGHDT and CDR2 YYEEEE. The CDR3 is 16 residues long. CDR3 DNA sequence: TGTGCCAGCAGCTTGGGGGGACAGGGGGATCCTCGGGCCCTCCACTTT. Protein sequence: CASSLGGQGDPRALHF. Full variable domain (outside the CDR3, taken from reference TRBV5-6 and TRBJ1-6): DAGVTQSPTHLIKTRGQQVTLRCSPKSGHDTVSWYQQALGQGPQFIFQYYEEEERQRGNFPDRFSGHQFPNYSSELNVNALLLGDSALYLCASSLGGQGDPRALHFGNGTRLTVT.

The rearrangement uses TRBV2 and TRBJ2-5; 9 positions match TRBD1. Trimming took 5 bases from V and 5 from J; bases not matched to a gene: 3. The germline gives CDR1 SNHLY, CDR2 FYNNEI. The CDR3 extends over 13 amino acids. The CDR3 region has the DNA TGTGCCAGCAGTAGGGACAGGGAGGAGACCCAGTACTTC. Its protein is CASSRDREETQYF.

The chain employs TRBV7-9 and TRBJ1-2; 7 bases are a match to TRBD1. The CDR3 loop spans 13 amino acids. From germline, CDR1 is SEHNR and CDR2 FQNEAQ (reference sequence). J was trimmed by 3 bases and V by 3 bases; bases with no gene match: 1. The CDR3 protein is CASSFGQDYGYTF. In nucleotides, the CDR3 is TGTGCCAGCAGCTTTGGACAGGACTATGGCTACACCTTC.

This rearrangement joins TRBV5-6 to TRBJ2-7; D remains unclear. Germline V gives CDR1 SGHDT, CDR2 YYEEEE. Deletions cut 2 bases from V and 3 bases from J, with 9 bases between. The CDR3 extends over 13 amino acids. The chain's CDR3 is CASSFRRSYEQYF. The CDR3 bases are TGTGCCAGCAGCTTCCGACGGAGCTACGAGCAGTACTTC.

This clone came up a few times. The V call is TRBV4-1, the J call TRBJ2-7; 11 bases line up with TRBD1. This CDR3 contains 14 residues. Germline V CDR1 and CDR2: MGHRA, YSYEKL. V lost 5 bases to trimming and J lost 3 bases; unmatched junction nucleotides: 3. The CDR3 nucleotides are TGCGCCAGCAGCACGGGACAGGGGGTCTACGAGCAGTACTTC. Its protein is CASSTGQGVYEQYF.

This chain uses TRBV24-1 with TRBJ2-3; 9 nucleotides agree with TRBD1. Germline trimming cut 5 bases from V and 0 bases from J; bases unmatched to any gene: 5. Per the germline V gene, CDR1 is KGHDR and CDR2 is SFDVKD. This CDR3 comprises 16 residues. CDR3 sequence reads: CATSVVGQGSTDTQYF. CDR3 nucleotides: TGTGCCACCAGTGTTGTCGGACAGGGGAGCACAGATACGCAGTATTTT.

V and J are TRBV12-5 and TRBJ2-7; 7 bases agree with TRBD1. Germline loops: CDR1 LGHNT, CDR2 FRNRAP. Trimming cost V 0 bases and J 0 bases; bases outside gene matches: 17. The length of the CDR3 is 20 residues. CDR3 nucleotides: TGTGCTAGTGGTTTGGTAAGGGTTTGGGACAGCCATAGTCCCTCCTACGAGCAGTACTTC. This sequence encodes CASGLVRVWDSHSPSYEQYF.

V usage is TRBV29-1 and J usage is TRBJ2-7; 7 nucleotides align to TRBD1. The trim removed 7 bases at V and 5 bases at J, leaving 8 bases unmatched. The germline V gene encodes CDR1 SQVTM and CDR2 ANQGSEA. The CDR3 length is 12 residues. CDR3 sequence reads: CSARQGVNEQYF. The CDR3 DNA reads as TGCAGCGCTAGACAGGGAGTGAACGAGCAGTACTTC.

V is TRBV5-8 and J is TRBJ1-5; 10 bases match TRBD1. The CDR3 length is 17 residues. The germline V gene encodes CDR1 SGHTS and CDR2 YDEGEE. V lost 2 bases, J lost 1 base, and 6 bases stayed unmatched. CDR3 DNA sequence: TGTGCCAGCAGCTTATGGGACAGGGGACGGAGCAATCAGCCCCAGCATTTT. Encoded protein: CASSLWDRGRSNQPQHF. Full variable domain (missing parts from reference TRBV5-8 and TRBJ1-5): EAGVTQSPTHLIKTRGQQATLRCSPISGHTSVYWYQQALGLGLQFLLWYDEGEERNRGNFPPRFSGRQFPNYSSELNVNALELEDSALYLCASSLWDRGRSNQPQHFGDGTRLSIL.